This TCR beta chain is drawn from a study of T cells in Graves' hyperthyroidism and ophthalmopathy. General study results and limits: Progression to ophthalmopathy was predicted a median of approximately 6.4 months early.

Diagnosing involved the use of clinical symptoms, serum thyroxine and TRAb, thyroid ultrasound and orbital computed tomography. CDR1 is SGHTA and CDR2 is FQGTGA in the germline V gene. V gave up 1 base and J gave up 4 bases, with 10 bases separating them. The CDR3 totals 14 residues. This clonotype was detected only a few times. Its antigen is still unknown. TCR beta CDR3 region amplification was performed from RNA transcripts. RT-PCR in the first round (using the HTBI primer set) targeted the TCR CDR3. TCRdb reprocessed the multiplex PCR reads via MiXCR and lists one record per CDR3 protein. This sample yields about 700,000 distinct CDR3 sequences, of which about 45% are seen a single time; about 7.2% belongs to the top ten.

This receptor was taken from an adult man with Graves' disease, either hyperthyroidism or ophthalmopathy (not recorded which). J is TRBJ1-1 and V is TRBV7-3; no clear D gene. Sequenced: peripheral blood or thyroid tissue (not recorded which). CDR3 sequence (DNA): TGTGCCAGCAGCTTAATGAAGGTCGGCACTGAAGCTTTCTTT. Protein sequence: CASSLMKVGTEAFF.